These 19 T cell receptor beta chains were all obtained from the same sample, sequenced in a study of human CD8 memory T cell subsets. Libraries targeted TCR beta using 5' RACE with UMIs. Following a re-call of the 5' RACE reads, TCRdb has one entry per CDR3 protein and lacks DNA. The sample data list fewer than 20,000 distinct CDR3 sequences. The sample comprised CD8+ T cells from PBMCs. The receptors were gathered from a human donor in good health.

The chain combines TRBV25-1 with TRBJ1-3. Germline lookup yields CDR1 MGHDK and CDR2 SYGVNS. There are 15 residues in the CDR3. This chain's CDR3 is CASSEWAGSGNTIYF.

The CDR3 region is CASSPMDRWSSGNTIYF. The chain recombines TRBV18 with TRBJ1-3; TCRdb gives TRBD1 as the D gene, but with no DNA this cannot be confirmed. Germline loops: CDR1 KGHSH, CDR2 LQKENI. The CDR3 contains 17 residues.

J is TRBJ2-1 and V is TRBV10-3; with no DNA, the TCRdb D assignment of TRBD2 cannot be verified. CDR3 size: 16 residues. CDR1 is ENHRY and CDR2 is SYGVKD in the germline V gene. The CDR3 is CATWASGSLRGGEQFF.

This chain joins TRBV7-8 and TRBJ1-1. CDR3 length: 16 residues. CDR1 and CDR2 from the germline V gene are SGHVS and FQNEAQ. CDR3 sequence reads: CASSFGQPGVGDEAFF.

V gene TRBV6-6 combines with J gene TRBJ2-7; TCRdb calls TRBD1, which cannot be checked without DNA. The CDR3 totals 14 residues. Germline CDR1 reads MNHNY; CDR2 reads SVGAGI (reference sequence). This chain's CDR3 is CASSYSDRAYEQYF.

This chain joins TRBV10-1 and TRBJ1-5. The CDR3 is 15 amino acids. Per germline, CDR1 WNHNN and CDR2 SYGVQD (reference sequence). CDR3 loop: CASSESRGRYQPQHF.

The CDR3 protein is CASSWDVTGELFF. The chain has TRBV13 and TRBJ2-2; the D call from TCRdb, TRBD1, cannot be confirmed without DNA. Germline CDR1 PRHDT, CDR2 FYEKMQ (reference sequence). The CDR3 is made up of 13 amino acids.

V is TRBV7-9 and J is TRBJ2-7. Germline CDR1 reads SEHNR; CDR2 reads FQNEAQ (reference sequence). The CDR3 spans 15 residues. This CDR3 is CASSPSGITGNEQYF.

The J gene is TRBJ2-7, the V gene TRBV7-9; the TRBD1 assignment by TCRdb is unverifiable without DNA. The CDR3 consists of 13 residues. CDR1 is SEHNR and CDR2 is FQNEAQ in the germline V gene (reference sequence). CDR3 residues: CANSGTGPYEQYF.

This clonotype shows up as medium-sized by frequency. CDR3 protein: CSVGRGRVTDTQYF. This chain uses TRBV29-1 with TRBJ2-3; TCRdb's D call of TRBD1 is untestable without DNA. CDR1 SQVTM and CDR2 ANQGSEA come from the germline V gene. The CDR3 totals 14 residues.

CDR3 in amino acids: CASSRYSYEQYF. The chain recombines TRBV14 with TRBJ2-7. The CDR3 sequence is 12 residues long. Germline loops: CDR1 SGHDN, CDR2 FVKESK. Filled out from reference TRBV14 and TRBJ2-7, the complete variable domain reads EAGVTQFPSHSVIEKGQTVTLRCDPISGHDNLYWYRRVMGKEIKFLLHFVKESKQDESGMPNNRFLAERTGGTYSTLKVQPAELEDSGVYFCASSRYSYEQYFGPGTRLTVT.

The gene calls are TRBV7-8 and TRBJ1-4; TCRdb calls TRBD1, which cannot be checked without DNA. The CDR3 spans 16 residues. Per the germline V gene, CDR1 is SGHVS and CDR2 is FQNEAQ. CDR3 in amino acids: CASSLRLTGGEEKLFF.

Frequency places this clonotype as medium-sized. The gene calls are TRBV29-1 and TRBJ2-5; TCRdb calls TRBD2, which cannot be checked without DNA. This CDR3 is built from 14 residues. CDR1 and CDR2 (germline): SQVTM, ANQGSEA. This chain's CDR3 is CSVDSAEGRETQYF.

The rearrangement links TRBV18 to TRBJ2-4; TCRdb names TRBD1, which stays unverified in the absence of DNA. Germline values: CDR1 KGHSH, CDR2 LQKENI. The CDR3 covers 16 residues. CDR3 amino acids: CASSPRQGEAKNIQYF.

The V gene is TRBV13, the J gene TRBJ2-7; the TCRdb D gene call, TRBD2, has no DNA to confirm it. The CDR3 runs 15 residues. Germline V gives CDR1 PRHDT, CDR2 FYEKMQ (reference sequence). Here the CDR3 reads CASSFTSRGSYEQYF. The full variable domain, with the rest looked up from reference TRBV13 and TRBJ2-7, is AAGVIQSPRHLIKEKRETATLKCYPIPRHDTVYWYQQGPGQDPQFLISFYEKMQSDKGSIPDRFSAQQFSDYHSELNMSSLELGDSALYFCASSFTSRGSYEQYFGPGTRLTVT.

The chain links TRBV3-1 to TRBJ1-4. The germline V gene has CDR1 LGHDT and CDR2 YNNKEL (reference sequence). There are 16 residues in the CDR3. The CDR3 loop reads CASSQWVSATNEKLFF.

This chain joins TRBV20-1 and TRBJ1-1; TCRdb designates TRBD1, a call that cannot be tested without DNA. The CDR3 loop spans 13 amino acids. Germline V CDR1 and CDR2: DFQATT, SNEGSKA (reference sequence). CDR3 sequence reads: CSARGLGTGEAFF.

The chain recombines TRBV29-1 with TRBJ1-2. Germline V lookup: CDR1 SQVTM, CDR2 ANQGSEA. The CDR3 is made up of 13 amino acids. This CDR3 is CSVEVAGLSGYTF.

The chain combines TRBV11-1 with TRBJ2-5. This CDR3 is built from 13 residues. CDR1 and CDR2 (germline): SGHAT, FQDESV (reference sequence). The CDR3 protein is CASSSTAWETQYF. The whole variable domain, filled in from reference TRBV11-1 and TRBJ2-5, reads EAEVAQSPRYKITEKSQAVAFWCDPISGHATLYWYRQILGQGPELLVQFQDESVVDDSQLPKDRFSAERLKGVDSTLKIQPAELGDSAMYLCASSSTAWETQYFGPGTRLLVL.